Below are 27 T cell receptor beta chains sequenced from a single sample in a study of identical twins. TCRdb re-derived calls from the 5' RACE reads in MiXCR, one entry per CDR3 protein. Seen here are about 900,000 distinct CDR3 sequences, 10% to 15% observed once, and the top ten hold about 1.6%. This same sample was also part of a study on yellow fever vaccine responses in identical twins.

Sequenced sample: PBMCs. These TCRs come from a woman aged 18-30 years in good health.

A word on this clonotype: This likely comes from a read error, as the CDR3 has no conserved phenylalanine or tryptophan at its end. The DNA is omitted, as the CDR3 cannot be located on it reliably, and the CDR3 follows TCRdb's listing. The chain couples TRBV5-1 to TRBJ2-3; the tabulated D call, TRBD1, remains unverified against the DNA. The CDR3 sequence runs 9 residues, both termini included. Germline CDR1 reads SGHRS; CDR2 reads YFSETQ. CDR3 in amino acids: CASSCGGRD.

This clonotype has a count of ten or more. This chain connects TRBV2 to TRBJ2-2; 8 bases align to TRBD1. CDR1 SNHLY and CDR2 FYNNEI come from the germline V gene. The V segment lost 1 base and the J segment 4 bases; nucleotides outside the gene matches: 2. The CDR3 is made up of 15 amino acids. The CDR3 reads CASSEVDRGTGELFF. CDR3 coding DNA: TGTGCCAGCAGTGAAGTAGACAGGGGCACCGGGGAGCTGTTTTTT.

This chain links TRBV5-4 with TRBJ2-3, with D unresolved. The CDR3 has 14 amino acids. Germline V lookup: CDR1 SGHNT, CDR2 YYREEE (reference sequence). Deletions cut 0 bases from V and 5 bases from J, with 10 bases between. The CDR3 nucleotides are TGTGCCAGCAGCTTGGGCCCCGTGGAAGATACGCAGTATTTT. Translated: CASSLGPVEDTQYF.

The chain uses TRBV25-1 and TRBJ2-4; possibly TRBD2 for D (5 bases). The CDR3 runs to 12 residues. V was cut by 4 bases and J by 8 bases, with 9 bases left in between. The germline V gene encodes CDR1 MGHDK and CDR2 SYGVNS. In DNA form, the CDR3 reads TGTGCCAGCAGTGGTCCGCGGGACATTCAGTACTTC. Translation: CASSGPRDIQYF.

The chain combines TRBV29-1 with TRBJ2-1; 12 nucleotides match TRBD2. The CDR3 contains 19 residues. Germline CDR1 reads SQVTM; CDR2 reads ANQGSEA. The trim removed 2 bases at V and 1 base at J, leaving 12 bases unmatched. This CDR3 reads CSVEYLASGRVRSYNEQFF. The CDR3 DNA is TGCAGCGTTGAATATTTGGCTAGCGGGAGGGTAAGGTCCTACAATGAGCAGTTCTTC.

This chain joins TRBV20-1 and TRBJ2-7; D gene unclear. Trimming took 0 bases from V and 1 from J, leaving 7 bases between them. Germline values: CDR1 DFQATT, CDR2 SNEGSKA (reference sequence). The CDR3 is 13 amino acids. The CDR3 coding sequence is TGCAGTGCTAGAGATGAGAGGTCCTACGAGCAGTACTTC. This sequence encodes CSARDERSYEQYF.

The chain combines TRBV7-9 with TRBJ2-4, with 7 bases that match TRBD1. Germline-derived CDR1 and CDR2 are SEHNR and FQNEAQ (reference sequence). CDR3 length equals 14 residues. Trimming removed 5 bases from V and 8 bases from J; junction bases left unmatched: 9. CDR3 coding DNA: TGTGCCAGCAGCCATAGACAGGGAACGGACATTCAGTACTTC. Translating gives CASSHRQGTDIQYF.

This clonotype has a count of ten or more. The chain links TRBV3-1 to TRBJ2-7; 10 bases map to TRBD2. CDR1 is LGHDT and CDR2 is YNNKEL in the germline V gene (reference sequence). The CDR3 totals 15 residues. V gave up 4 bases and J gave up 1 base; unmatched junction bases: 4. CDR3: CASSRLAGGSYEQYF. In nucleotides, the CDR3 is TGTGCCAGCAGCCGTTTAGCGGGAGGTTCCTACGAGCAGTACTTC.

This clonotype appeared a few times. The chain joins TRBV12-3 or TRBV12-4 to TRBJ2-5; the D gene is possibly TRBD2 (6 bases). The CDR3 consists of 14 residues. Trimming shortened V by 5 bases and J by 0 bases, and 10 bases separated the two germline ends. DNA of the CDR3: TGTGCCAGCAGTGTCCGGGGGTACCAAGAGACCCAGTACTTC. The encoded protein is CASSVRGYQETQYF.

This clonotype was counted at least ten times. This CDR3 is CASSLGTGIYEQYF. The CDR3 region has the DNA TGCGCCAGCAGCTTGGGGACAGGTATCTACGAGCAGTACTTC. V and J are TRBV5-1 and TRBJ2-7; 7 bases line up with TRBD1. Germline V lookup: CDR1 SGHRS, CDR2 YFSETQ. The trim removed 0 bases at V and 3 bases at J, leaving 3 bases unmatched. CDR3 length: 14 residues.

The chain is built from TRBV24-1 and TRBJ2-1, with TRBD2 identical over 12 bases. Germline assignment: CDR1 KGHDR and CDR2 SFDVKD. The CDR3 spans 17 residues. The junction had 10 bases not matched to a gene; V was cut back by 4 bases and J by 7 bases. The CDR3, as DNA: TGTGCCACCAGTGACCTAGGACTAGCGGGAACTCGGAATGAGCAGTTCTTC. It translates to CATSDLGLAGTRNEQFF.

This clonotype has only a few counts. The chain combines TRBV12-3 or TRBV12-4 with TRBJ2-1, with D possibly matching TRBD1 (7 bases). The CDR3 sequence is 16 residues long. Trimming removed 5 bases from V and 6 bases from J, with 20 bases in between. CDR3 sequence (DNA): TGTGCCAGCAGTCGCAAGCAGGGGGGTTTTAGCAATGAGCAGTTCTTC. Its protein product is CASSRKQGGFSNEQFF.

The rearrangement links TRBV12-3 or TRBV12-4 to TRBJ2-3; TRBD1 matches 9 bases. The trim removed 6 bases at V and 3 bases at J, leaving 10 bases unmatched. The CDR3 totals 16 residues. CDR3: CASSYAGQGGTDTQYF. The CDR3 nucleotides read TGTGCCAGCAGCTACGCGGGACAGGGTGGTACAGATACGCAGTATTTT.

This clonotype has at least ten counts. The chain combines TRBV7-2 with TRBJ1-3; D ambiguous. The CDR3 is made up of 15 amino acids. The V end was cut by 1 base, the J end by 4 bases, with 11 bases between. Germline CDR1 and CDR2: SGHTA and FQGNSA. The CDR3 DNA reads as TGTGCCAGCAGCTTAGTATGGGCGAGAGGAAACACCATATATTTT. It codes for CASSLVWARGNTIYF.

Only one count was recorded for this clonotype. The CDR3 sequence: CASSGGAGTRETQYF. For the CDR3, the DNA is TGTGCCAGCAGCGGGGGGGCAGGCACTAGAGAGACCCAGTACTTC. This rearrangement joins TRBV7-9 to TRBJ2-5; D possibly corresponds to TRBD2 (7 bases). Germline V gene data show CDR1 as SEHNR and CDR2 as FQNEAQ (reference sequence). Trimming cost V 5 bases and J 4 bases, with 17 bases left between them. The CDR3 loop spans 15 amino acids.

This clonotype came up many times. Here the CDR3 reads CASSLGTGYYGYTF. The CDR3 region has the DNA TGTGCCAGCAGCTTGGGGACAGGGTACTATGGCTACACCTTC. The chain links TRBV5-6 to TRBJ1-2; 8 bases map to TRBD1. The ends lost 0 bases at V and 3 bases at J; junction bases unmatched: 1. The CDR3 contains 14 residues. CDR1 and CDR2 from the germline V gene are SGHDT and YYEEEE.

CDR3 in amino acids: CASSEETGGFGELFF. The DNA for the CDR3 is TGTGCCAGCAGTGAGGAGACAGGGGGCTTTGGGGAGCTGTTTTTT. The chain joins TRBV6-1 to TRBJ2-2; TRBD1 matches at 10 bases. The V gene's germline CDR1 is MNHNS and CDR2 SASEGT. The CDR3 is 15 amino acids. The V segment lost 3 bases and the J segment 8 bases; nucleotides outside the gene matches: 6.

This clonotype has a handful of counts. V and J are TRBV19 and TRBJ1-1; the D is unclear. Germline CDR1 LNHDA, CDR2 SQIVND (reference sequence). CDR3 size: 14 residues. Trimming shortened V by 1 base and J by 2 bases, and 8 bases separated the two germline ends. CDR3 sequence: CASSIAVGNTEAFF. For the CDR3, the DNA is TGTGCCAGTAGTATAGCCGTCGGAAACACTGAAGCTTTCTTT.

The chain links TRBV29-1 to TRBJ2-7; 9 positions match TRBD2. Germline CDR1 reads SQVTM; CDR2 reads ANQGSEA. The CDR3 is 16 amino acids. V was pared by 0 bases and J by 2 bases, with 8 bases of the junction left unmatched. CDR3 loop: CSVEERGGGTTYEQYF. CDR3 nucleotide sequence: TGCAGCGTTGAAGAGCGGGGGGGCGGGACAACCTACGAGCAGTACTTC.

In this sample, this clonotype turned up many times. The V call is TRBV28, the J call TRBJ2-1, with TRBD2 matching 10 bases. V shed 3 bases, J shed 8 bases, and the junction held 7 bases outside the gene matches. The length of the CDR3 is 15 residues. Germline V gene data show CDR1 as MDHEN and CDR2 as SYDVKM. As DNA, the CDR3 is TGTGCCAGCAGTTTTGCTAGCGGGAGTATCCATGAGCAGTTCTTC. Encoded protein: CASSFASGSIHEQFF.

This chain joins TRBV7-2 and TRBJ2-5; D gene unclear. The length of the CDR3 is 13 residues. With 2 bases removed from V and 4 bases from J, the gap between germline ends came to 8 bases. Looked up from germline, CDR1 is SGHTA and CDR2 is FQGNSA. The CDR3 protein is CASSLISRETQYF. CDR3 nucleotide sequence: TGTGCCAGCAGCTTAATTTCGAGAGAGACCCAGTACTTC. The variable domain in full, completed from reference TRBV7-2 and TRBJ2-5, reads GAGVSQSPSNKVTEKGKDVELRCDPISGHTALYWYRQSLGQGLEFLIYFQGNSAPDKSGLPSDRFSAERTGGSVSTLTIQRTQQEDSAVYLCASSLISRETQYFGPGTRLLVL.

The V gene is TRBV19, the J gene TRBJ2-2, with 10 bases that match TRBD1. The germline CDR1 and CDR2 sequences are LNHDA and SQIVND (reference sequence). Germline trimming cut 6 bases from V and 7 bases from J; bases unmatched to any gene: 2. The CDR3 has 13 residues. The CDR3 DNA is TGTGCCAGTAGCGGGACAGGGGTCGGGGAGCTGTTTTTT. It codes for CASSGTGVGELFF.

This clonotype showed up just a few times. V gene TRBV6-5 combines with J gene TRBJ2-3, with TRBD1 matching over 12 bases. Germline V CDR1 and CDR2: MNHEY, SVGAGI. This CDR3 spans 16 amino acids. With V trimmed by 2 bases and J by 5 bases, 5 bases remained unmatched. CDR3 region: CASSYTGTGGEDTQYF. The CDR3 region has the DNA TGTGCCAGCAGTTACACAGGGACAGGGGGCGAAGATACGCAGTATTTT.

This clonotype was observed a few times. The chain joins TRBV12-3 or TRBV12-4 to TRBJ1-1; no firm D call. This CDR3 region has 14 residues. V dropped 4 bases and J dropped 0 bases, with 9 bases sitting between them. CDR3 sequence reads: CASSWEGVNTEAFF. Written as DNA, the CDR3 is TGTGCCAGCAGTTGGGAGGGCGTGAACACTGAAGCTTTCTTT.

There are many counts of this clonotype. A junction boundary mismatches the germline segment, possibly from a read error. V is TRBV12-3 or TRBV12-4 and J is TRBJ2-1; D is tentatively TRBD1 or TRBD2 (7 bases each). The CDR3 length is 16 residues. The CDR3 DNA follows: TGTGCCAGCAGTCCAATCAGGGGGGGATCCTACAACGAGCAGTTCTTC. Encoded protein: CASSPIRGGSYNEQFF.

Many counts were recorded for this clonotype. This chain connects TRBV12-3 or TRBV12-4 to TRBJ2-1; no clear D. V lost 4 bases to trimming and J lost 0 bases, with 10 bases between them. CDR3 length: 15 amino acids. CDR3 residues: CASSWLWVSYNEQFF. In DNA, the CDR3 is TGTGCCAGCAGTTGGCTGTGGGTCTCCTACAATGAGCAGTTCTTC.

This clonotype was seen a few times. J is TRBJ2-7 and V is TRBV7-8, with D perhaps matching TRBD2 (5 bases). CDR1 SGHVS and CDR2 FQNEAQ come from the germline V gene. With 7 bases removed from V and 4 bases from J, the gap between germline ends came to 20 bases. CDR3 size: 15 residues. CDR3 sequence reads: CASTLGPSSQYEQYF. The CDR3 nucleotides are TGTGCCAGCACACTAGGGCCGTCTTCTCAGTACGAGCAGTACTTC. The whole variable domain, filled in from reference TRBV7-8 and TRBJ2-7, reads GAGVSQSPRYKVAKRGQDVALRCDPISGHVSLFWYQQALGQGPEFLTYFQNEAQLDKSGLPSDRFFAERPEGSVSTLKIQRTQQEDSAVYLCASTLGPSSQYEQYFGPGTRLTVT.